This entry is about one T cell receptor (beta chain). Its antigen is unidentified. This entry belongs to a study of shared clonotypes between healthy human individuals. General study points: Between a few donors, naive CD4 clonotypes were shared at a level of approximately 5%.

The CDR3 is 16 amino acids. V lost 2 bases to trimming and J lost 9 bases, with 24 bases between them. Germline V gives CDR1 SGHNT, CDR2 YYREEE (reference sequence). Selected positively for CCR7 and CD45RO-negative, naive CD8 cells excluded terminally differentiated effector memory CD45RA+ cells. An assay was performed, and its level was deep. The protocol was immunoSEQ multiplex PCR, while the TCRdb copy is restricted to in-frame clones and leaves out a portion. The table includes about 1,900,000 clones, about 95% detected once. The origin of this receptor is a man aged 18 to 35 in good health. The chain combines TRBV5-4 with TRBJ2-7; D is perhaps TRBD1 or TRBD2 (6 bases each). Sequenced input: naive CD8+ T cells sorted from blood. The CDR3 protein is CASSFKDGGLQFRQYF. DNA of the CDR3: TGTGCCAGCAGCTTTAAGGACGGGGGCCTCCAGTTTCGGCAGTACTTC.